Listed below are T cell receptor beta chains from one sample, sequenced in a study of blood T cells in healthy people across ages. One entry per CDR3 protein, called by TCRdb with MiXCR from the 5' RACE reads. The data show around 520,000 distinct CDR3 sequences, with about 26% seen just once and approximately 3.3% held by the top ten. These same data were also listed under a study on T cells of mothers and their children.

The sequenced sample consisted of blood. Receptor source: a boy between 2 and 10 years old in good health. Both conserved end residues are part of each CDR3. D genes are given only for firm matches. Rows give clone size only sometimes, using once, few, many, or a class for an expanded clone.

clone_size	j_call	d_call	v_call	cdr3_nt	cdr3_aa
NA	TRBJ2-3	TRBD2	TRBV20-1	TGCAGTGCTCGGACTAGCGGGAGTGTAGATACGCAGTATTTT	CSARTSGSVDTQYF
NA	TRBJ2-5	NA	TRBV11-2	TGTGCCAGCAGCCCCCGCTGGGGGGGGCGAGAAGAGACCCAGTACTTC	CASSPRWGGREETQYF
NA	TRBJ2-2	NA	TRBV7-9	TGTGCCAGCAGCGGTGCTAGCGCTACGAACACCGGGGAGCTGTTTTTT	CASSGASATNTGELFF
NA	TRBJ2-7	NA	TRBV10-2	TGCGCCAGCAGGGGGATACGTTGGGCCTACGAGCAGTACTTC	CASRGIRWAYEQYF
NA	TRBJ2-3	NA	TRBV10-3	TGTGCCGTTAGCGAGAGCACAGATACGCAGTATTTT	CAVSESTDTQYF
few	TRBJ1-4	NA	TRBV12-3/TRBV12-4	TGTGCCAGCAGAGCAGGGGTAATTGGTGAAAAACTGTTTTTT	CASRAGVIGEKLFF
NA	TRBJ2-7	TRBD2	TRBV9	TGTGCCAGCAGCGCGGGAGGAGGCAGGACCCTCTACGAGCAGTACTTC	CASSAGGGRTLYEQYF
few	TRBJ1-2	NA	TRBV24-1	TGTGCCACCAGTGATTTTGGCTACACCTTC	CATSDFGYTF
NA	TRBJ2-7	TRBD2	TRBV12-3/TRBV12-4	TGTGCCAGCAGTTTGTTCGAGCGGGGCTACGAGCAGTACTTC	CASSLFERGYEQYF
NA	TRBJ1-1	NA	TRBV5-1	TGCGCCAGCAGGCGGGACACACACATGAACACTGAAGCTTTCTTT	CASRRDTHMNTEAFF
NA	TRBJ2-3	NA	TRBV4-2	TGTGCCAGCAGCCAAGATCTGGGGGGCTGGCCCTATAGCACAGATACGCAGTATTTT	CASSQDLGGWPYSTDTQYF
once	TRBJ1-4	TRBD1	TRBV2	TGTGCCAGCGGACAGGGGGCTGAAAAACTGTTTTTT	CASGQGAEKLFF
NA	TRBJ2-7	NA	TRBV5-1	TGCGCCAGCAGCTTGAATGTCGGGGGCCAGGACGAGCAGTACTTC	CASSLNVGGQDEQYF
NA	TRBJ1-5	TRBD1	TRBV12-3/TRBV12-4	TGTGCCAGCAGTGGCACAGGGGCGAACAATCAGCCCCAGCATTTT	CASSGTGANNQPQHF
few	TRBJ2-1	NA	TRBV15	TGTGCCACCAGCAGGCGGCAGGGGCCAGATTACAATGAGCAGTTCTTC	CATSRRQGPDYNEQFF
NA	TRBJ2-1	TRBD2	TRBV5-1	TGCGCCAGCAGCACCGGGACTAGCGGATCCTACAATGAGCAGTTCTTC	CASSTGTSGSYNEQFF